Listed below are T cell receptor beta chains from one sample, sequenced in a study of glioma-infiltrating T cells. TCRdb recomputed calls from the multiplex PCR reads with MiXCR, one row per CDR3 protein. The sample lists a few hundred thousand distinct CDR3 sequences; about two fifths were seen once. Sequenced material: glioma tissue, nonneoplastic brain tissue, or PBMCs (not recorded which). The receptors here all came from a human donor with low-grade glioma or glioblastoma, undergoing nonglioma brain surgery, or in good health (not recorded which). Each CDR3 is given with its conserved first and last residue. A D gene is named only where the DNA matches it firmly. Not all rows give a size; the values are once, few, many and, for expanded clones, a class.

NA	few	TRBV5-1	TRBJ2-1	CASSFRERPYHEQFF	TGCGCCAGCAGCTTTAGGGAGCGCCCTTACCATGAGCAGTTCTTC
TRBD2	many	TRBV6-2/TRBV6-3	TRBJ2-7	CASSYSFSSGIYEQYF	TGTGCCAGCAGTTACTCGTTTTCTAGCGGGATCTACGAGCAGTACTTC
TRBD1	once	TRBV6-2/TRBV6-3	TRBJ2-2	CASSLLARGQTGELLF	TGTGCCAGCAGTTTACTAGCCAGGGGGCAAACCGGGGAGCTGCTTTTT
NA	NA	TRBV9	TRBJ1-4	CASSVGGGNNEKLFF	TGTGCCAGCAGCGTAGGGGGCGGCAATAATGAAAAACTGTTTTTT
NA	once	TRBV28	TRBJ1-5	CASRSQNQPQHF	TGTGCCAGCAGATCGCAGAATCAGCCCCAGCATTTT
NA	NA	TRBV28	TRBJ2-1	CASASGGRIGQFF	TGTGCCAGCGCATCTGGGGGGCGAATTGGGCAGTTCTTC
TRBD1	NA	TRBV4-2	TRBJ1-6	CASSPQVPGQVDSPLHF	TGTGCCAGCAGCCCACAAGTCCCGGGACAGGTGGATTCACCCCTCCACTTT
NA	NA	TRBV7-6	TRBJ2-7	CASSLEDRARSSYEQYF	TGTGCCAGCAGCTTAGAGGATCGGGCGCGAAGCTCCTACGAGCAGTACTTC
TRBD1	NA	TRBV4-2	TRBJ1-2	CASSLVGTGRVDYTF	TGTGCCAGCAGCCTGGTAGGGACAGGCCGAGTAGACTACACCTTC
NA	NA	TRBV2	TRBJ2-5	CASSDSGFQETQYF	TGTGCCAGCAGTGACAGCGGTTTCCAAGAGACCCAGTACTTC
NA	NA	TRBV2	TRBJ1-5	CASSEYRGNQPQHF	TGTGCCAGCAGTGAGTACAGGGGCAATCAGCCCCAGCATTTT
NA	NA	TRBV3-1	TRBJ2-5	CASSQDRFSSYQETQYF	TGTGCCAGCAGCCAAGATCGGTTTAGCTCGTACCAAGAGACCCAGTACTTC
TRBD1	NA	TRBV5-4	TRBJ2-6	CASSQGQSAGANVLTF	TGTGCCAGCAGCCAGGGACAGTCGGCTGGGGCCAACGTCCTGACTTTC
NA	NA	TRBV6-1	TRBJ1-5	CASGLRPASNQLQHF	TGTGCCAGCGGACTTCGACCCGCCTCCAATCAGCTCCAGCATTTT
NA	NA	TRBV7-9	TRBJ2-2	CASSLGMETGELFF	TGTGCCAGCAGCTTAGGGATGGAAACCGGGGAGCTGTTTTTT
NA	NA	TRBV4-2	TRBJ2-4	CASSQDGMTLAKNIQYF	TGTGCCAGCAGCCAAGACGGAATGACTTTAGCCAAAAACATTCAGTACTTC
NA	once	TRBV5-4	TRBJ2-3	CASSPRGGPVHTQYF	TGTGCCAGCAGCCCCAGGGGAGGGCCCGTTCATACGCAGTATTTT